This T cell receptor (beta chain) was profiled in a study of cytomegalovirus exposure and HLA in healthy donors. Overall study findings and caveats: Later genetic work tied a missense DCLRE1C variant to beta-chain V and J trimming. Later work found that TCR association rates differed between HLA loci; DRB1 had the most and HLA-C the fewest. Segments of the TCR beta V type were, in most cases, productive about 90% or about 30% of the time in an earlier analysis.

PCR employed 60 Vbeta and 13 Jbeta primers. The repertoire was sequenced with immunoSEQ multiplex PCR; TCRdb's copy has only in-frame clones and lacks some. Across around 130,000 clones, the top ten clones capture 1.5% to 2% of the sample. The CDR3 is 15 residues long. The trim removed 4 bases at V and 7 bases at J, leaving 10 bases unmatched. Germline CDR1 and CDR2: SGHRS and YFSETQ. Regarding donors, all were healthy bone marrow donors. About this clone itself: Its antigen remains unidentified.

This sequence joins TRBV5-1 and TRBJ2-7; 11 bases map to TRBD1. Sequencing was performed on PBMCs. This clonotype originated in a woman aged 55 to 70 in good health and CMV-seronegative. In DNA, the CDR3 is TGCGCCAGCAGCCCCCCGGACAGGGGGCCTCGAGAGCAGTACTTC. The encoded protein is CASSPPDRGPREQYF.